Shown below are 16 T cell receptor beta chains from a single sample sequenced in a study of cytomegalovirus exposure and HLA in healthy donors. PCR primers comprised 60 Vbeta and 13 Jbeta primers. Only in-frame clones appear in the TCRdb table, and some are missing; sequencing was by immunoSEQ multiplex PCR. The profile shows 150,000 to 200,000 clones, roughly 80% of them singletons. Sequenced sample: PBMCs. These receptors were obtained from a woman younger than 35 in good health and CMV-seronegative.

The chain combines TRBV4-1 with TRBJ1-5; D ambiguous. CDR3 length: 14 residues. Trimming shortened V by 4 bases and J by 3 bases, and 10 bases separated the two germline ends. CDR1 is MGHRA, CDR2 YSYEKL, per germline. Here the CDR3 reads CASSLESLNQPQHF. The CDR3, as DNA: TGCGCCAGCAGCCTTGAGAGCCTCAATCAGCCCCAGCATTTT.

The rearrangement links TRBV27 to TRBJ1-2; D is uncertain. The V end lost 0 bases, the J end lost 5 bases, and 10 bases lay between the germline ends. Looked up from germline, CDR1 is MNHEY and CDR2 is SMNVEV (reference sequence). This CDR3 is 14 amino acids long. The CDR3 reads CASSLSRGWYGYTF. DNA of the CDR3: TGTGCCAGCAGTTTATCGAGAGGGTGGTATGGCTACACCTTC.

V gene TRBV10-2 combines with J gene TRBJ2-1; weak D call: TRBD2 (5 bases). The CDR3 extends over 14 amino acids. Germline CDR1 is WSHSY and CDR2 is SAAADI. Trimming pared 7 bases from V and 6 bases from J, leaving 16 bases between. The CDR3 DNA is TGCGCCAGCACCATTCGGACTGAGGGCAATGAGCAGTTCTTC. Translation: CASTIRTEGNEQFF.

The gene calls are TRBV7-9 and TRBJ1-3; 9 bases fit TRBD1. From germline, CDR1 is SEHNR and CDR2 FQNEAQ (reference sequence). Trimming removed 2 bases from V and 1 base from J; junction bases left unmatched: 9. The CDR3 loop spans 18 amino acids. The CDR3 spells CASSLQPGDRASGNTIYF. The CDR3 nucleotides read TGTGCCAGCAGCTTACAGCCCGGGGACAGGGCTTCTGGAAACACCATATATTTT.

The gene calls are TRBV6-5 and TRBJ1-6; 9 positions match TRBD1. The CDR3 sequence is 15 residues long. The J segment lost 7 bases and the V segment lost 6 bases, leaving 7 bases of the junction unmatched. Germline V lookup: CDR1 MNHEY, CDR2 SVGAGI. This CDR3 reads CASRPGQGNNSPLHF. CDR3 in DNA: TGTGCCAGCAGACCGGGACAGGGTAACAATTCACCCCTCCACTTT.

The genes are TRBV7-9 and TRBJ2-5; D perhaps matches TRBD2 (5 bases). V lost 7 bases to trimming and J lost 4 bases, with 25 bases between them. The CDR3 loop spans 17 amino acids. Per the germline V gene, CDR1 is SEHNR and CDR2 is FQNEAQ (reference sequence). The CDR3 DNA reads TGTGCCAGCACCGCGTCCCCGGGAAAATGGGTTCGAGAGACCCAGTACTTC. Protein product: CASTASPGKWVRETQYF.

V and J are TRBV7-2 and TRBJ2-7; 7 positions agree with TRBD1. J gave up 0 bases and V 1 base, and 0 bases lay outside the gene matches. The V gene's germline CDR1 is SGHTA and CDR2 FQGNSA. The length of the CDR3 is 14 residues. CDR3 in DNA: TGTGCCAGCAGCTTAGGGGACAGCTCCTACGAGCAGTACTTC. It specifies CASSLGDSSYEQYF.

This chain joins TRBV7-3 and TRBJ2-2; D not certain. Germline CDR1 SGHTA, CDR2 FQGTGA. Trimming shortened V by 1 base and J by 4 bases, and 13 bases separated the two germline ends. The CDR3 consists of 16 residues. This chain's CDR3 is CASSLRSEALTGELFF. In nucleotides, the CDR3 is TGTGCCAGCAGCTTAAGGTCTGAGGCACTCACCGGGGAGCTGTTTTTT.

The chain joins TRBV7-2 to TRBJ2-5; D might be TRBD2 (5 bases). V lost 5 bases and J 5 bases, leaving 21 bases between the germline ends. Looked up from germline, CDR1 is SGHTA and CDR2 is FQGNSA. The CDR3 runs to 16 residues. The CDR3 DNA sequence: TGTGCCAGCAGCCATACCGCAGAAGGAGGCGATGAGACCCAGTACTTC. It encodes CASSHTAEGGDETQYF.

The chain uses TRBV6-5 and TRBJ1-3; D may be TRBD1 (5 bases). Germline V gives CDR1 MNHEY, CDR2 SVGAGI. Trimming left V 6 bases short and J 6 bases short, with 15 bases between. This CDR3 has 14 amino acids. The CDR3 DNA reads TGTGCCAGCAGAAACCAGGGAAAGGCAAACACCATATATTTT. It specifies CASRNQGKANTIYF.

CDR3 loop: CASSSSAGVGNEQFF. The CDR3 coding sequence is TGTGCCAGTAGTAGTTCAGCGGGAGTAGGCAATGAGCAGTTCTTC. The chain carries TRBV19 and TRBJ2-1; 8 bases map to TRBD2. The V gene's germline CDR1 is LNHDA and CDR2 SQIVND (reference sequence). V was pared by 4 bases and J by 6 bases, with 8 bases of the junction left unmatched. The CDR3 extends over 15 amino acids.

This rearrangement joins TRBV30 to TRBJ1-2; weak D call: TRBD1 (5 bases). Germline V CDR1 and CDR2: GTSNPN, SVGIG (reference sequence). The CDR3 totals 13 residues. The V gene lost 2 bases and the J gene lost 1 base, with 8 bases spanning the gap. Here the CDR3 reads CAWSKGVNYGYTF. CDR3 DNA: TGTGCCTGGAGTAAAGGGGTTAACTATGGCTACACCTTC.

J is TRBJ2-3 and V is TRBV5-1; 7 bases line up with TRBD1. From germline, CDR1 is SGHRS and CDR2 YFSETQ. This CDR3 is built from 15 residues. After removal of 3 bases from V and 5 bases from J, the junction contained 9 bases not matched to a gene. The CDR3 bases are TGCGCCAGCAGCTATACTACAGGGGCTGGAGATACGCAGTATTTT. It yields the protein CASSYTTGAGDTQYF. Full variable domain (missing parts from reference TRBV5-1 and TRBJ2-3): KAGVTQTPRYLIKTRGQQVTLSCSPISGHRSVSWYQQTPGQGLQFLFEYFSETQRNKGNFPGRFSGRQFSNSRSEMNVSTLELGDSALYLCASSYTTGAGDTQYFGPGTRLTVL.

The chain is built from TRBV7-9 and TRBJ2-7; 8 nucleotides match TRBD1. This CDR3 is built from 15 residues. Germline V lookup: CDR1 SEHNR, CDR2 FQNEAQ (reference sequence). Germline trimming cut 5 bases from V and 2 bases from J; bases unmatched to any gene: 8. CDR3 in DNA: TGTGCCAGCAGCACGAAAGGACAGGGCACCTACGAGCAGTACTTC. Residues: CASSTKGQGTYEQYF.

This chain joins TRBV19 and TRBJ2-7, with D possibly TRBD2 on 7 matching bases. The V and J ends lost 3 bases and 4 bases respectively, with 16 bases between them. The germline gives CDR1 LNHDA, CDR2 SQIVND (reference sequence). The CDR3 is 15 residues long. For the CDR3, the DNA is TGTGCCAGTAGTATGGGAGGGGGTGGAACGTACGAGCAGTACTTC. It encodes CASSMGGGGTYEQYF. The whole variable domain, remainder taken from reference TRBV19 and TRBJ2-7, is DGGITQSPKYLFRKEGQNVTLSCEQNLNHDAMYWYRQDPGQGLRLIYYSQIVNDFQKGDIAEGYSVSREKKESFPLTVTSAQKNPTAFYLCASSMGGGGTYEQYFGPGTRLTVT.

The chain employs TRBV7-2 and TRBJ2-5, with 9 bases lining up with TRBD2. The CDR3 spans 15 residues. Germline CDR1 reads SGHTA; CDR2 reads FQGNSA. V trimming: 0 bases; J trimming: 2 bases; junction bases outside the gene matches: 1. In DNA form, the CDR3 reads TGTGCCAGCAGCTTAGCGCGGGAGGGACAAGAGACCCAGTACTTC. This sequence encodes CASSLAREGQETQYF.